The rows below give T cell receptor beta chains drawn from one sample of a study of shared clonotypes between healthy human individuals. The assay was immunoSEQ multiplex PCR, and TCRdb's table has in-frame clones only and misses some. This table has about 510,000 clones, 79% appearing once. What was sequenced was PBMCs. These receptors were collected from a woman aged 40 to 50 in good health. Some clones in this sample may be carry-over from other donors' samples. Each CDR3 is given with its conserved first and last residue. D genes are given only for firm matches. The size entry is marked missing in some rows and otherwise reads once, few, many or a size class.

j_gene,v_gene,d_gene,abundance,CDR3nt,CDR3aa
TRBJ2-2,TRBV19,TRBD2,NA,TGTGCCAGTAATAGGATAGCGGGAGCGGGTACCGGGGAGCTGTTTTTT,CASNRIAGAGTGELFF
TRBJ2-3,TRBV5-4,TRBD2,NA,TGTGCCAGCAGCGGTAGCGGGAGGGTTGGCACAGATACGCAGTATTTT,CASSGSGRVGTDTQYF
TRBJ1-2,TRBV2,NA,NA,TGTGCCAGCAGTGAGAACGGGGCCCACGGGGCCTTC,CASSENGAHGAF
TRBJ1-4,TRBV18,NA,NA,TGTGCCAGCTCACCACCGCAGGGGTCTAATGAAAAACTGTTTTTT,CASSPPQGSNEKLFF
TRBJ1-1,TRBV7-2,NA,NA,TGTGCCAGCAGCTTAACGGTGCAGGAGAGAGCTTTCTTT,CASSLTVQERAFF
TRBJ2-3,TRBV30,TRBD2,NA,TGTGCCTCCGGGACTAGCGGGAGGTCTTTCCCAGATACGCAGTATTTT,CASGTSGRSFPDTQYF
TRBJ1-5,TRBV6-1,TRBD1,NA,TGTGCCAGCTCTGACAGGGTTTTGAGTCAGCCCCAGCATTTT,CASSDRVLSQPQHF
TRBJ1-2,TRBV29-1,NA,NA,TGCAGCGTTGGGGGGGGCTATGGCTACACCTTC,CSVGGGYGYTF
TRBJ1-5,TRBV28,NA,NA,TGTGCCAGCAGTTTAGGGCCCCAAAGACAGCCCCAGCATTTT,CASSLGPQRQPQHF
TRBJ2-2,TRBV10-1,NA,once,TGCGCCAGCAGCCCTCGGAGGGCCGGAGGAATCGGGGAGCTGTTTTTT,CASSPRRAGGIGELFF
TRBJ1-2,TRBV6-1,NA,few,TGTGCCAGCAGTGCGGCAGAAAGCTATGGCTACACCTTC,CASSAAESYGYTF
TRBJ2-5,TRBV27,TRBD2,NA,TGTGCCAGCAGTTTGGGGACTAGCGGGAAAGAGACCCAGTACTTC,CASSLGTSGKETQYF
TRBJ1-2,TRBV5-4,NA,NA,TGTGCCAGCAGCTTTGAAATTCATGGCTATGGCTACACCTTC,CASSFEIHGYGYTF
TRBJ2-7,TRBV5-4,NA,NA,TGTGCCAGCAGCTTGGCCTCTAGCGCCTACGAGCAGTACTTC,CASSLASSAYEQYF
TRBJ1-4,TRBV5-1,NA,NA,TGCGCCAGCAGCTTGACCTGGGGGGTTGATGAAAAACTGTTTTTT,CASSLTWGVDEKLFF
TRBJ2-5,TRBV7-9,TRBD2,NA,TGTGCCAGCAGCCCGGGGACTAGCGGGAGCGTTGAGACCCAGTACTTC,CASSPGTSGSVETQYF
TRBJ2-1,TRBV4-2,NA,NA,TGTGCCAGCAGCCAAGCCGGAGGGCTGATCGGGGAGCAGTTCTTC,CASSQAGGLIGEQFF
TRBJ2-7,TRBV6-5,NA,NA,TGTGCCAGCAGTGGACGCGGGGCAGGGAACTACGAGCAGTACTTC,CASSGRGAGNYEQYF
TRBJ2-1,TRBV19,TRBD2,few,TGTGCCAGTAGTATGGGACTAGCGGGACTTGGAGGCTACAATGAGCAGTTCTTC,CASSMGLAGLGGYNEQFF
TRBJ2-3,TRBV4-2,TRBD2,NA,TGTGCCAGCAGCCTAAGACGGCTAGCGGGTCTCATTCGGGGCACAGATACGCAGTATTTT,CASSLRRLAGLIRGTDTQYF
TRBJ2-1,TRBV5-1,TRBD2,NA,TGCGCCAGCAGCCTAGGACTAGCGGGAGATGGTGAGCAGTTCTTC,CASSLGLAGDGEQFF
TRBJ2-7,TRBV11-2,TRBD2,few,TGTGCCAGCAGCTTAGGACTAGCGGGAGTTGAGCAGTACTTC,CASSLGLAGVEQYF
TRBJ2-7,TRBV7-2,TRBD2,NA,TGTGCCAGCAGCTTATACAGCGGGAGCTTCTACGAGCAGTACTTC,CASSLYSGSFYEQYF
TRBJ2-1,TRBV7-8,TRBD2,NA,TGTGCCAGCAGCCCCGGGACTAGCGGGCTCAGCTCCTACAATGAGCAGTTCTTC,CASSPGTSGLSSYNEQFF
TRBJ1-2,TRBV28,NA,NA,TGTGCCAGCAGCCAAGGGGTCCACTATGGCTACACCTTC,CASSQGVHYGYTF
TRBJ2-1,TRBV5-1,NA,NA,TGCGCCAGCGGGGGCTTTGGGGAGGCGGCCTACAATGAGCAGTTCTTC,CASGGFGEAAYNEQFF
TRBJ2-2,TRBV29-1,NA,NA,TGCAGCGTTGGATCAGGCACCGGGGAGCTGTTTTTT,CSVGSGTGELFF